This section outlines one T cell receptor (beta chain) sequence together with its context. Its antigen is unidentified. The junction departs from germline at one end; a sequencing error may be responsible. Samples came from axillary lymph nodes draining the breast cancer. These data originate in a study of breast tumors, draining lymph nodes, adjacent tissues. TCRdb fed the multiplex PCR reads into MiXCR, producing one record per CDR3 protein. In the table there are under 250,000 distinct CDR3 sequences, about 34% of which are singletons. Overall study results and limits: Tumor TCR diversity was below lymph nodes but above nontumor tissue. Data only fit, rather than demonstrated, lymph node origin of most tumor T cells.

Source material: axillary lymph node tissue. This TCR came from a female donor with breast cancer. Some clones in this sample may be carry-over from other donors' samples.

The CDR3 region is CASSGSAYEHYF. In DNA form, the CDR3 reads TGCGCCAGCAGCGGAAGCGCCTACGAGCACTACTTC. This sequence joins TRBV5-1 and TRBJ2-7; no clear D. This CDR3 region has 12 residues. Germline CDR1 reads SGHRS; CDR2 reads YFSETQ.